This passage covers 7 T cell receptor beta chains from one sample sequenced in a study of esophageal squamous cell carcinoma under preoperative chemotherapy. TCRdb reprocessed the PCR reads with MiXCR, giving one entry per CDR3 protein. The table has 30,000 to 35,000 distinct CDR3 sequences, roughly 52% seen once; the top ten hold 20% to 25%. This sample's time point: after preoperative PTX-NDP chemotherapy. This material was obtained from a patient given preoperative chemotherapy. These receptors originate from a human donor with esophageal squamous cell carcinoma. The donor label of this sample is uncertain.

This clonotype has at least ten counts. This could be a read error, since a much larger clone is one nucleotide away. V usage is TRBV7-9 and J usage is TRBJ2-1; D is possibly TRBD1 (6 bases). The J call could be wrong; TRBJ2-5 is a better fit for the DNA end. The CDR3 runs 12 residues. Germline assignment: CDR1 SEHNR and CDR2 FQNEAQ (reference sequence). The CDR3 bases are TGTGCCAGCAGCCAAGAAGGGGGGACCCAGTACTTC. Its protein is CASSQEGGTQYF.

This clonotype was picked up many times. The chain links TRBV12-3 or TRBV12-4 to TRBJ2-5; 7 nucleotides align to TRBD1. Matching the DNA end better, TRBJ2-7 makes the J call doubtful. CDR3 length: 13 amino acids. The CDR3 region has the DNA TGTGCCAGCAGCCTGGGACAGAACTACGAGCAGTACTTC. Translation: CASSLGQNYEQYF.

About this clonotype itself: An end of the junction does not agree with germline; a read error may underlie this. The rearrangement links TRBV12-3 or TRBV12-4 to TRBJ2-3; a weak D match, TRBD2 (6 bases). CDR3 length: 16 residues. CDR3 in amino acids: CASSATGLGGTNTQYF. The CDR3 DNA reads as TGTGCCAGCAGTGCCACGGGGCTGGGAGGCACAAACACGCAGTATTTC.

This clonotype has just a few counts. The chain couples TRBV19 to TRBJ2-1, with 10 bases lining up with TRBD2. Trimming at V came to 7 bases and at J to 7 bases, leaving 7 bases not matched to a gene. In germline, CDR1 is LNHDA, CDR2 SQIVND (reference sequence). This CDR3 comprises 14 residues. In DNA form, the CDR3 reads TGTGCCAGTAAAACTAGCGGGGTGGTTAATGAGCAGTTCTTC. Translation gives CASKTSGVVNEQFF.

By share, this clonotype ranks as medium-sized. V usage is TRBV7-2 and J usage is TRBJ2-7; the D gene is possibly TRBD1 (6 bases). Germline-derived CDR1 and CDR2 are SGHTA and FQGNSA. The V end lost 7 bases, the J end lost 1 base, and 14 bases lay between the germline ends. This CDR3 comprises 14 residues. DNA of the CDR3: TGTGCCAGCAACTCAGACAGGACATCCTACGAGCAGTACTTC. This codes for CASNSDRTSYEQYF. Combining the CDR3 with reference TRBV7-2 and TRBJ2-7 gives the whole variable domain GAGVSQSPSNKVTEKGKDVELRCDPISGHTALYWYRQSLGQGLEFLIYFQGNSAPDKSGLPSDRFSAERTGGSVSTLTIQRTQQEDSAVYLCASNSDRTSYEQYFGPGTRLTVT.

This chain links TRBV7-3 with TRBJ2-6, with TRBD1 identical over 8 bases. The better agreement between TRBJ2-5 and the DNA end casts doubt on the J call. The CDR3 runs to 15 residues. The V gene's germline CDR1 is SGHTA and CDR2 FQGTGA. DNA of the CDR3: TGTGCCAGCAGCAGGACAGGGACTGGGGCCTACGTCCAGTACTTC. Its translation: CASSRTGTGAYVQYF.

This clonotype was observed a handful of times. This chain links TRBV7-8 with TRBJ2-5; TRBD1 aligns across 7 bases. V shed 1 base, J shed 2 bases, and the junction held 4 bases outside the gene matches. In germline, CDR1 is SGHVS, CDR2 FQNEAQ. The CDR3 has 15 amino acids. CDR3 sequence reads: CASSLEGAGQETQYF. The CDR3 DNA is TGTGCCAGCAGCTTAGAGGGGGCAGGGCAAGAGACCCAGTACTTC.